This record concerns one TCR beta chain sequence. This sample was included in a study of blood T cell repertoires in COVID-19. Sequencing was performed with immunoSEQ multiplex PCR; in TCRdb, only in-frame clones are kept and a portion is missing. This sample has 90,000 to 100,000 clones, with approximately 80% found just once. The trim removed 3 bases at V and 5 bases at J, leaving 5 bases unmatched. Per the germline V gene, CDR1 is SGHAT and CDR2 is FQNNGV. The CDR3 spans 14 residues. This TCR derives from a man between 65 and 79 years old with active or convalescent COVID-19. The J gene is TRBJ2-5, the V gene TRBV11-2, with 8 bases matching TRBD2. The sequencing input was peripheral blood. The CDR3 DNA reads TGTGCCAGCAGCTTTCGGCTAGCGGGTGAGACCCAGTACTTC. Its translation: CASSFRLAGETQYF.